This T cell receptor (beta chain) was sequenced in a study of blood T cell repertoires in COVID-19. J was trimmed by 0 bases and V by 5 bases; bases with no gene match: 7. The germline V gene encodes CDR1 SQVTM and CDR2 ANQGSEA. The CDR3 is 15 amino acids. Repertoires were generated with immunoSEQ multiplex PCR, while TCRdb's copy carries only in-frame clones and drops some. The sample lists approximately 50,000 clones; approximately 87% were seen once. Sequencing was done on a sample of peripheral blood. This receptor was taken from a human donor in a cohort sampled during active COVID-19. This chain uses TRBV29-1 with TRBJ1-3, with 7 positions matching TRBD1. This CDR3 is CSVRGQGISGNTIYF. Here the CDR3 DNA reads TGCAGCGTTAGGGGGCAGGGGATCTCTGGAAACACCATATATTTT.